This TCR beta chain comes out of a study of cytomegalovirus exposure and HLA in healthy donors. There are 15 residues in the CDR3. V was trimmed by 4 bases and J by 0 bases, leaving 12 bases between them. Germline V CDR1 and CDR2: MGHRA, YSYEKL. Vbeta (60) and Jbeta (13) primers were used in the PCR. Generated by immunoSEQ multiplex PCR, the TCRdb table keeps only in-frame clones and is missing some. The table records fewer than 250,000 clones, more than 60% of them present only once. The sequencing input was PBMCs. The clonotype was recovered from a girl aged 2 to 10 in good health and CMV-seronegative. The J gene is TRBJ1-1, the V gene TRBV4-1, with D maybe TRBD1 (5 bases). The CDR3 sequence: CASSPTKGVNTEAFF. In DNA form, the CDR3 reads TGCGCCAGCAGCCCCACCAAAGGGGTGAACACTGAAGCTTTCTTT.